This T cell receptor beta chain was found in a study of cytomegalovirus exposure and HLA in healthy donors. For the study at large: Later analysis reported that the 95 to 150 validation repertoires shared the platform of the 650 to 700 first-cohort repertoires. Study-level findings and limits: Rarity marked most TCR sequences, yet some public TCRs occurred in many donors. According to a subsequent analysis, TCR clusters from the first cohort were inclined to appear together in the roughly 130 validation repertoires.

About this clone: What it binds is not known.

With 0 bases removed from V and 0 bases from J, the gap between germline ends came to 6 bases. The V gene's germline CDR1 is LGHNA and CDR2 YSLEER. The CDR3 contains 15 residues. The validation cohort, a group of over a hundred subjects, included the donors and was separate from the roughly 670-subject first cohort. Some clones are missing from TCRdb's copy, which holds only in-frame ones; the method was immunoSEQ multiplex PCR. The table shows 150,000 or so clones, with more than 75% occurring only once. Specimen: PBMCs. V usage is TRBV4-3 and J usage is TRBJ1-5; D is uncertain. This receptor was identified in a man aged 18-30 years in good health and CMV-seropositive. The CDR3 here is CASSQEHLSNQPQHF. The CDR3 nucleotides are TGCGCCAGCAGCCAAGAACATCTTAGCAATCAGCCCCAGCATTTT.